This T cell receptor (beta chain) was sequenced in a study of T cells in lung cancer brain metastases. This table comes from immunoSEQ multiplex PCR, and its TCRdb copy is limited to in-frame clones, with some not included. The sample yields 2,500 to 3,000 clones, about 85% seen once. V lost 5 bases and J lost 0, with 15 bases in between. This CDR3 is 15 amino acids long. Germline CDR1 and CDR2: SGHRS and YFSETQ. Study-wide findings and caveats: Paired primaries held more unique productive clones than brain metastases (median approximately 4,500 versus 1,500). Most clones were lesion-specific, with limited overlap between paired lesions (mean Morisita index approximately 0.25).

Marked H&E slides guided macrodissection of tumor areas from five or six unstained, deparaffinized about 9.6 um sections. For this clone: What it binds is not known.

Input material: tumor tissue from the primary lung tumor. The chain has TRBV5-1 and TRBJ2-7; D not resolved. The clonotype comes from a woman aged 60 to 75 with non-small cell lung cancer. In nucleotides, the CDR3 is TGCGCCAGCAGGGACGAATGGGTTAGCTCCTACGAGCAGTACTTC. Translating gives CASRDEWVSSYEQYF.